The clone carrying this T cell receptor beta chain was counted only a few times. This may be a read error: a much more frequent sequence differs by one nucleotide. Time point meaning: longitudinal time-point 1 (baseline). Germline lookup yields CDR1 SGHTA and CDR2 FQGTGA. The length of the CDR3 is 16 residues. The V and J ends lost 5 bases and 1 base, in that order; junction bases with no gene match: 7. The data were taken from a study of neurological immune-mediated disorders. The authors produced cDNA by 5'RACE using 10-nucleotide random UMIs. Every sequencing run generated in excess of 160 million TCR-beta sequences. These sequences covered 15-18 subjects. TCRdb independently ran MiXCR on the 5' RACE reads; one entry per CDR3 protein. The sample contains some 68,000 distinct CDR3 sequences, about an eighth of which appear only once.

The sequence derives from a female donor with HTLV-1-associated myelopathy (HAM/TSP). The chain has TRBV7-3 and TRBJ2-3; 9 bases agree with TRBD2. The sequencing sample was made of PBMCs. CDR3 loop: CASSHGASGGTDTQYF. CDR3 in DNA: TGTGCCAGCAGCCACGGGGCTAGCGGGGGCACAGATACGCAGTATTTT.